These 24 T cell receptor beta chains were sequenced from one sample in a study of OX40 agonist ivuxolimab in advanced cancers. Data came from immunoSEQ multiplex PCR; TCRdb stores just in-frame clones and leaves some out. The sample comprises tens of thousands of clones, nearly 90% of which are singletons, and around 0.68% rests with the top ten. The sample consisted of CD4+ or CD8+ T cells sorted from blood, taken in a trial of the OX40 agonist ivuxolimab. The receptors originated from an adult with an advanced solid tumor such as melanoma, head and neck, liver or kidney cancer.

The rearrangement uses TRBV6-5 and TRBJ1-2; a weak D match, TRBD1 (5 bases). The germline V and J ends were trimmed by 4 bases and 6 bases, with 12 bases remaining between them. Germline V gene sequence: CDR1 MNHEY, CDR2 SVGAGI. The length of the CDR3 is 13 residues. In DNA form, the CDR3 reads TGTGCCAGCAGTTGGACACCCCGGGATGGCTACACCTTC. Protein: CASSWTPRDGYTF.

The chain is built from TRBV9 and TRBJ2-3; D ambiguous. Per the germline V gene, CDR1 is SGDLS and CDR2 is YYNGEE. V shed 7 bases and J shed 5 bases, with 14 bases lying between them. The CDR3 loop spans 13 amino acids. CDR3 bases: TGTGCCAGCTCCACCGCCTCCGGAGATACGCAGTATTTT. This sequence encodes CASSTASGDTQYF.

The CDR3 protein is CASILTQYF. CDR3 DNA sequence: TGTGCCAGTATCTTGACCCAGTACTTC. V is TRBV19 and J is TRBJ2-5; D is ambiguous. CDR1 and CDR2 (germline): LNHDA, SQIVND (reference sequence). The CDR3 is 9 amino acids. V was shortened by 7 bases and J by 7 bases, with 4 bases between the two germline ends. The whole variable domain, filled in from reference TRBV19 and TRBJ2-5, reads DGGITQSPKYLFRKEGQNVTLSCEQNLNHDAMYWYRQDPGQGLRLIYYSQIVNDFQKGDIAEGYSVSREKKESFPLTVTSAQKNPTAFYLCASILTQYFGPGTRLLVL.

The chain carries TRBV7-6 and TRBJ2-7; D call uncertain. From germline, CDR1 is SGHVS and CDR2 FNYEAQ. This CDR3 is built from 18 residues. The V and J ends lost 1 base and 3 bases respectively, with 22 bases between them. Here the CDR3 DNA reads TGTGCCAGCAGCTTAGGGCCAAAGGGAAGGGCTACGAACTACGAGCAGTACTTC. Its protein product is CASSLGPKGRATNYEQYF. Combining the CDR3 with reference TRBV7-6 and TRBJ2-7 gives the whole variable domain GAGVSQSPRYKVTKRGQDVALRCDPISGHVSLYWYRQALGQGPEFLTYFNYEAQQDKSGLPNDRFSAERPEGSISTLTIQRTEQRDSAMYRCASSLGPKGRATNYEQYFGPGTRLTVT.

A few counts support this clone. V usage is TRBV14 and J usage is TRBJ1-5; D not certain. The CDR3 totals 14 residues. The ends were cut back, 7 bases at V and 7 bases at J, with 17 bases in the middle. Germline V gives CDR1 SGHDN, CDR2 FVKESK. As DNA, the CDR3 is TGTGCCAGCATCCTCCGGGCGGCCTTCCAGCCCCAGCATTTT. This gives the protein CASILRAAFQPQHF.

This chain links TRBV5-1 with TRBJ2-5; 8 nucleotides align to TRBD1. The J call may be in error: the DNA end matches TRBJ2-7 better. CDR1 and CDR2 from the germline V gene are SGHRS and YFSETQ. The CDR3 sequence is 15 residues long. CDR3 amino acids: CASSFFPDRADEQYF. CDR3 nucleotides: TGCGCCAGCAGCTTCTTCCCGGACAGGGCTGACGAGCAGTACTTC.

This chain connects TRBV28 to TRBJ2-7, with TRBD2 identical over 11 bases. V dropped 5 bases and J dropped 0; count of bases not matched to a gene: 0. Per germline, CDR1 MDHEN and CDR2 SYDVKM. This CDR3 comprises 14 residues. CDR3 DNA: TGTGCCAGCAGTCTAGCGGGAGGCTCCTACGAGCAGTACTTC. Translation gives CASSLAGGSYEQYF.

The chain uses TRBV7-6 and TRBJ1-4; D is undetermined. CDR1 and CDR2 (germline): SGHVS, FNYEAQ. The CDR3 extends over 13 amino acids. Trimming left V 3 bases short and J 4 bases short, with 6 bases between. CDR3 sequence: CASSLDLNEKLFF. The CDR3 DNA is TGTGCCAGCAGCTTGGACCTTAATGAAAAACTGTTTTTT.

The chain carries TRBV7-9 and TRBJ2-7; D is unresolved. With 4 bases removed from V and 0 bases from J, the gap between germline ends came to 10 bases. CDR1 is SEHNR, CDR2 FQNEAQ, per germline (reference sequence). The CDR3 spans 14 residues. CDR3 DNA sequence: TGTGCCAGCAGCTACGACGTAGGCTCCTACGAGCAGTACTTC. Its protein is CASSYDVGSYEQYF. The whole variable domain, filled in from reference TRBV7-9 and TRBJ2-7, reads DTGVSQNPRHKITKRGQNVTFRCDPISEHNRLYWYRQTLGQGPEFLTYFQNEAQLEKSRLLSDRFSAERPKGSFSTLEIQRTEQGDSAMYLCASSYDVGSYEQYFGPGTRLTVT.

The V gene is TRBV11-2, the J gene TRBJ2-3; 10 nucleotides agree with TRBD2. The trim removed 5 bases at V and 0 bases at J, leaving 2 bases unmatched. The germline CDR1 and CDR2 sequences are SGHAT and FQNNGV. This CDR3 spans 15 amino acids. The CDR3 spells CASSTTSGSTDTQYF. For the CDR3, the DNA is TGTGCCAGCAGCACGACTAGCGGGAGCACAGATACGCAGTATTTT.

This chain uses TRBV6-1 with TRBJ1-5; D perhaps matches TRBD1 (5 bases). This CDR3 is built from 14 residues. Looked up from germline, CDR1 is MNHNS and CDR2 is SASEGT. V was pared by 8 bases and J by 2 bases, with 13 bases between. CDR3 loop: CASFRGERNQPQHF. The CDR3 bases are TGTGCCAGCTTTAGAGGGGAACGCAATCAGCCCCAGCATTTT.

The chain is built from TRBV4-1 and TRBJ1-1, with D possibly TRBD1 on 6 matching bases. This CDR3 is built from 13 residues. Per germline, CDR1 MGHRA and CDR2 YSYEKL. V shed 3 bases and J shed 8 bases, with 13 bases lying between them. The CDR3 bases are TGCGCCAGCAGCCACACCCCAGGGGCCGAAGCTTTCTTT. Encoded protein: CASSHTPGAEAFF.

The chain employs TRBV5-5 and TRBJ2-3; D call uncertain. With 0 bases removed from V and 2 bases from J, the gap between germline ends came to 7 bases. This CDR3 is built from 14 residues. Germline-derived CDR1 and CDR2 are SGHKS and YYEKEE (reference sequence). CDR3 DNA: TGTGCCAGCAGCTTGGTGGCGGACACAGATACGCAGTATTTT. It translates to CASSLVADTDTQYF.

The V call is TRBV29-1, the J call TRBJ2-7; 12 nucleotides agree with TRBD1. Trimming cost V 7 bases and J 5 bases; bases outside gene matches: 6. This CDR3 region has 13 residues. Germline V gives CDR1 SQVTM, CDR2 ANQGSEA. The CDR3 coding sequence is TGCAGCGCCTGGGACAGGGGGCAGCACGAGCAGTACTTC. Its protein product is CSAWDRGQHEQYF.

The CDR3 loop reads CASSPFGGRGFGTQYF. In DNA, the CDR3 is TGTGCCAGCAGCCCCTTCGGGGGGAGAGGATTTGGTACGCAGTATTTT. V usage is TRBV11-3 and J usage is TRBJ2-3; TRBD2 matches 7 bases. Germline CDR1 and CDR2: SGHNT and YENEEA. This CDR3 region has 16 residues. The V segment lost 5 bases and the J segment 8 bases; nucleotides outside the gene matches: 16.

CDR3 in DNA: TGTGCCACGTCTCGGGCTAATGAAAAACTGTTTTTT. This translates into CATSRANEKLFF. The chain employs TRBV28 and TRBJ1-4; D remains ambiguous. The CDR3 length is 12 residues. Germline V gene sequence: CDR1 MDHEN, CDR2 SYDVKM. Trimming removed 10 bases from V and 3 bases from J, with 9 bases in between.

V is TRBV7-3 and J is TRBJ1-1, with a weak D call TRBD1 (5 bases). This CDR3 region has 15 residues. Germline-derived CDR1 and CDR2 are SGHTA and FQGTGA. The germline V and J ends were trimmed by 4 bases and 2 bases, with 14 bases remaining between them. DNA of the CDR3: TGTGCCAGCAGCTCAACCGGGACGGAAAACACTGAAGCTTTCTTT. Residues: CASSSTGTENTEAFF.

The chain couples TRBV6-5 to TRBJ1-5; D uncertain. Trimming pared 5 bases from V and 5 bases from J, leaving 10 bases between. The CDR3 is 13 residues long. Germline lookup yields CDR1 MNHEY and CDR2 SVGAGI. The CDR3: CASSPYYDQPQHF. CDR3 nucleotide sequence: TGTGCCAGCAGTCCATACTATGATCAGCCCCAGCATTTT.

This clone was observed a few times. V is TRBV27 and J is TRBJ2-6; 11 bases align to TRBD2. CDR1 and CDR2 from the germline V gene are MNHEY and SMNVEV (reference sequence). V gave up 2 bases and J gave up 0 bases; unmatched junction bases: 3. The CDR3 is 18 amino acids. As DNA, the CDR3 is TGTGCCAGCAGTTTACTAGCGGGAGGAAGCTCTGGGGCCAACGTCCTGACTTTC. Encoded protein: CASSLLAGGSSGANVLTF. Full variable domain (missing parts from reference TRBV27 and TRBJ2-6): EAQVTQNPRYLITVTGKKLTVTCSQNMNHEYMSWYRQDPGLGLRQIYYSMNVEVTDKGDVPEGYKVSRKEKRNFPLILESPSPNQTSLYFCASSLLAGGSSGANVLTFGAGSRLTVL.

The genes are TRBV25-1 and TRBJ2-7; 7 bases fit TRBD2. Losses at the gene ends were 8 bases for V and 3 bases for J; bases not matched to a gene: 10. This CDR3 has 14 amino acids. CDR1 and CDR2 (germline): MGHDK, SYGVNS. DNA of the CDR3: TGTGCCAGCCAACAAGCGGGAATGTACTACGAGCAGTACTTC. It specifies CASQQAGMYYEQYF.

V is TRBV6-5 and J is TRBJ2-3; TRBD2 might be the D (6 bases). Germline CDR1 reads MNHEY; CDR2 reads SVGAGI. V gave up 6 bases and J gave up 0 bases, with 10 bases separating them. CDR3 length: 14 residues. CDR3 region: CASREGASTDTQYF. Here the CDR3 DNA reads TGTGCCAGCAGGGAGGGAGCTAGCACAGATACGCAGTATTTT.

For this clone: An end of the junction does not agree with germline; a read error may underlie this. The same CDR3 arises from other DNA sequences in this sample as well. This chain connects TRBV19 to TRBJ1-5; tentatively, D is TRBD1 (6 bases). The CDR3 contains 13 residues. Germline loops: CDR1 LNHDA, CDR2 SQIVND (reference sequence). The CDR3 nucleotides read TGTGCCAGCAGTACAGGGACGGGTCAGCCCCAGCATTTT. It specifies CASSTGTGQPQHF.

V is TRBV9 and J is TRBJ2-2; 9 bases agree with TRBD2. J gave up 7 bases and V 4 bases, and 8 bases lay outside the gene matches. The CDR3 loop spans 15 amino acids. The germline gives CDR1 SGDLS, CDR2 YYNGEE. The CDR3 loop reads CASSRREGLGGELFF. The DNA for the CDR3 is TGTGCCAGCAGCAGGCGGGAGGGCCTTGGCGGGGAGCTGTTTTTT.

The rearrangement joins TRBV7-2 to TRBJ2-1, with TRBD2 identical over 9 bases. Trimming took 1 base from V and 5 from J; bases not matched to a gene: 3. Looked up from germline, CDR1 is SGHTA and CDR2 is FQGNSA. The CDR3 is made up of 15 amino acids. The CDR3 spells CASSLVASGDNEQFF. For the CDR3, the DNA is TGTGCCAGCAGCTTAGTGGCTAGCGGGGACAATGAGCAGTTCTTC.